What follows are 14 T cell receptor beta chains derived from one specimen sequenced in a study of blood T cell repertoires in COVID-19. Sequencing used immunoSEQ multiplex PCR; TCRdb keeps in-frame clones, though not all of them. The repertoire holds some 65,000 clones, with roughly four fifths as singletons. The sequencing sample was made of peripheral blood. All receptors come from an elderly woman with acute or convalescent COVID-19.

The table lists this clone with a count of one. This CDR3 is CLTSGRAYEQYF. CDR3 sequence (DNA): TGTCTCACTAGCGGGAGGGCCTACGAGCAGTACTTC. The chain has TRBV11-2 and TRBJ2-7, with TRBD2 matching over 13 bases. The germline V gene has CDR1 SGHAT and CDR2 FQNNGV. The CDR3 runs 12 residues.

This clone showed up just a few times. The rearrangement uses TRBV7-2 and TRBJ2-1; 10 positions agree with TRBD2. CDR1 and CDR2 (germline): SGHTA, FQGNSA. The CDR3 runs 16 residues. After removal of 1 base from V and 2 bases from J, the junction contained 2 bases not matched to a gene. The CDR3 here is CASSLVGTSAYNEQFF. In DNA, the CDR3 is TGTGCCAGCAGCTTAGTGGGGACTAGCGCCTACAATGAGCAGTTCTTC. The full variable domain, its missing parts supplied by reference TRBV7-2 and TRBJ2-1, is GAGVSQSPSNKVTEKGKDVELRCDPISGHTALYWYRQSLGQGLEFLIYFQGNSAPDKSGLPSDRFSAERTGGSVSTLTIQRTQQEDSAVYLCASSLVGTSAYNEQFFGPGTRLTVL.

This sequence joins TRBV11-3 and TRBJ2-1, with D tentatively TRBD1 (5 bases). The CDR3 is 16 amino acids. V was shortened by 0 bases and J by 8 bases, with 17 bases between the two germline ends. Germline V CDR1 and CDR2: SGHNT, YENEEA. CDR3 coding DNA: TGTGCCAGCAGCTTAGATCAGGGTTTTAGCTTGGATGAGCAGTTCTTC. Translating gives CASSLDQGFSLDEQFF. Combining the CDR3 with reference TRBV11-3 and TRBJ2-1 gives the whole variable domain EAGVVQSPRYKIIEKKQPVAFWCNPISGHNTLYWYLQNLGQGPELLIRYENEEAVDDSQLPKDRFSAERLKGVDSTLKIQPAELGDSAVYLCASSLDQGFSLDEQFFGPGTRLTVL.

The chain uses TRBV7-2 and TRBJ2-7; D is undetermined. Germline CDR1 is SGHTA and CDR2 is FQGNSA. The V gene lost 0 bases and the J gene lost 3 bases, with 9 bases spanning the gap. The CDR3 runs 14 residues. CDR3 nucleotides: TGTGCCAGCAGCTTAGCGACACAGATCTACGAGCAGTACTTC. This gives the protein CASSLATQIYEQYF.

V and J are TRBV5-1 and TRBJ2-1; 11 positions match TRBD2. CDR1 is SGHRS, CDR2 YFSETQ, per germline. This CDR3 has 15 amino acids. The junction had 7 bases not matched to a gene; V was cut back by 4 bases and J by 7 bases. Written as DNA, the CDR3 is TGCGCCAGCAGCCCAACTAGCGGGAGTTGGAATGAGCAGTTCTTC. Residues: CASSPTSGSWNEQFF.

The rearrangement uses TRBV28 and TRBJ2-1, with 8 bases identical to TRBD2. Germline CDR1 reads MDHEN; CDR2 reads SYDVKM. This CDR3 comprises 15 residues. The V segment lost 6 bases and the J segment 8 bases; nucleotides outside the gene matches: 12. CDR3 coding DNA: TGTGCCAGCAGCCCCCAAGCCTTAGCGGGACATGAGCAGTTCTTC. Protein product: CASSPQALAGHEQFF.

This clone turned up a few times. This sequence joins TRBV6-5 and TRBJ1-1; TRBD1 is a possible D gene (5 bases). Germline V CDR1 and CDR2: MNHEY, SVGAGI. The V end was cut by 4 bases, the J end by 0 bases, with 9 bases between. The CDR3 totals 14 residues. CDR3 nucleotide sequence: TGTGCCAGCAGTTTCAGGGAAATGAACACTGAAGCTTTCTTT. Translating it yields CASSFREMNTEAFF.

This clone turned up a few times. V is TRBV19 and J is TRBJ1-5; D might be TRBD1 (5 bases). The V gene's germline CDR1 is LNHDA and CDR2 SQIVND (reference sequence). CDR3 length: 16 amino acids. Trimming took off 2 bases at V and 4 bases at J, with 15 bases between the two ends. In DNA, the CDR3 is TGTGCCAGTAGTATAACGGGCAGGGCAAAGAATCAGCCCCAGCATTTT. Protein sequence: CASSITGRAKNQPQHF.

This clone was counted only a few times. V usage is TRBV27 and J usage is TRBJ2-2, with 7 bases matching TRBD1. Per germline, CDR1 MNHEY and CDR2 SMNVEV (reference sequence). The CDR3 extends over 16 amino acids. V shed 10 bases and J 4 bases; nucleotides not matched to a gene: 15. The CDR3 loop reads CATSVDTGASTGELFF. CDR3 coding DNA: TGTGCCACCTCCGTCGATACAGGGGCGAGCACCGGGGAGCTGTTTTTT.

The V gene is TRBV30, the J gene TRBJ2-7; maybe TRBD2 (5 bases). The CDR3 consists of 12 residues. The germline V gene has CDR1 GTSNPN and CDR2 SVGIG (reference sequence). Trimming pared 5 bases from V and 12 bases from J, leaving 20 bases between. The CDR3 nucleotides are TGTGCCTGGGTCTCCGTTAGGACTTCCCCGTACTTC. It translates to CAWVSVRTSPYF.

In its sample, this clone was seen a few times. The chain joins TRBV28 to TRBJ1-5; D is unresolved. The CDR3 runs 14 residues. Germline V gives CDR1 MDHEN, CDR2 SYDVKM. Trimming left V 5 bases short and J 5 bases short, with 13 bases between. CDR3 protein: CASSPGGGDQPQHF. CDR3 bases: TGTGCCAGCAGTCCCGGAGGTGGTGATCAGCCCCAGCATTTT.

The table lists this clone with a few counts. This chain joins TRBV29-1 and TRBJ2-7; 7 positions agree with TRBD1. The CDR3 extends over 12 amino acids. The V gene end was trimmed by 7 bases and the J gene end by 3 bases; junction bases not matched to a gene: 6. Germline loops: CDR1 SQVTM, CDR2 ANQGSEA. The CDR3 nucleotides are TGCAGCGCCGTGGACAGGTACTACGAGCAGTACTTC. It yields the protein CSAVDRYYEQYF.

The CDR3 sequence: CASSPRTGGGETQYF. In DNA, the CDR3 is TGCGCCAGCAGCCCCCGGACAGGGGGCGGGGAGACCCAGTACTTC. The chain carries TRBV5-1 and TRBJ2-5; 11 bases fit TRBD1. The CDR3 sequence is 15 residues long. Germline CDR1 SGHRS, CDR2 YFSETQ. The V gene end was trimmed by 4 bases and the J gene end by 5 bases; junction bases not matched to a gene: 7.

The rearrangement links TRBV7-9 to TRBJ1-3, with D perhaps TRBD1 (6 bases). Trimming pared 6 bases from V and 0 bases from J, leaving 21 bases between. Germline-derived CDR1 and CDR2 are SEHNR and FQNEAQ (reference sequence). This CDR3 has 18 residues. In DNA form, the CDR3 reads TGTGCCAGCAGTATACACCGAGGGGGAATGGGCTCTGGAAACACCATATATTTT. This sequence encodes CASSIHRGGMGSGNTIYF.